This T cell receptor (beta chain) stems from a study of control samples from healthy donors and cancer patients. Method: immunoSEQ multiplex PCR; TCRdb's copy keeps in-frame clones and lacks some. The profile shows approximately 79,000 clones, about 88% of them singletons. The CDR3 runs to 12 residues. Trimming took 3 bases from V and 2 from J, leaving 5 bases between them. The V gene's germline CDR1 is MDHEN and CDR2 SYDVKM. The specimen sequenced was blood. V usage is TRBV28 and J usage is TRBJ2-7; the D is unclear. The receptor's source is a man aged 50 to 60 in good health. The CDR3: CASSFGPYEQYF. Here the CDR3 DNA reads TGTGCCAGCAGTTTTGGGCCCTACGAGCAGTACTTC. The full variable domain, completed using reference TRBV28 and TRBJ2-7, is DVKVTQSSRYLVKRTGEKVFLECVQDMDHENMFWYRQDPGLGLRLIYFSYDVKMKEKGDIPEGYSVSREKKERFSLILESASTNQTSMYLCASSFGPYEQYFGPGTRLTVT.